This T cell receptor beta chain was captured by sequencing in a study of T cells in Graves' hyperthyroidism and ophthalmopathy. A patient was excluded if there was uncontrolled infection, other autoimmune disease, pregnancy or lactation. Every diagnosis used clinical symptoms, serum thyroxine and TRAb, thyroid ultrasound and orbital computed tomography. This clonotype turned up a few times. TCR beta CDR3 regions were amplified from RNA transcripts. With the HTBI primer set, the TCR CDR3 went through a first round of RT-PCR. MiXCR, applied by TCRdb to the multiplex PCR reads, yields one record per CDR3 protein. The table shows 600,000 to 800,000 distinct CDR3 sequences, with about a third occurring only once. The TCR sequence derives from a woman between 40 and 55 years old with Graves' hyperthyroidism. The material sequenced was blood.

The chain's CDR3 is CASSPQVGRALYEQYF. The CDR3 region has the DNA TGTGCCAGTAGTCCCCAGGTGGGCAGGGCGTTGTACGAGCAGTACTTC. V gene TRBV19 combines with J gene TRBJ2-7; tentative D call: TRBD1 (5 bases). In germline, CDR1 is LNHDA, CDR2 SQIVND (reference sequence). The ends were cut back, 5 bases at V and 4 bases at J, with 21 bases in the middle. The CDR3 loop spans 16 amino acids.